This is a list of T cell receptor beta chains from one sample in a study of T-cell reconstitution after alpha-beta-depleted transplantation in children. Using its own MiXCR run on the PCR reads, TCRdb lists one record per CDR3 protein. The table lists 250,000 to 300,000 distinct CDR3 sequences, nearly 10% of them singletons. The source was PBMCs from the stem cell graft donor, collected from the stem cell graft. These receptors originate from a human donor who donated a stem cell graft to a child with SCID. Both conserved end residues are part of each CDR3. Each record gives: V gene, clone size, J gene, D gene, CDR3 protein, CDR3 DNA. The D gene is left open where the match is weak. Some rows mark clone size as missing; the rest say once, few, many or name a class of expanded clone.

v_call: TRBV15; clone_size: NA; j_call: TRBJ2-5; d_call: NA; cdr3_aa: CATSRDPERVLETQYF; cdr3_nt: TGTGCCACCAGCAGAGACCCAGAGAGGGTGCTGGAGACCCAGTACTTC
v_call: TRBV20-1; clone_size: NA; j_call: TRBJ1-2; d_call: NA; cdr3_aa: CSAAGNNYGYTF; cdr3_nt: TGCAGTGCTGCCGGGAACAACTATGGCTACACCTTC
v_call: TRBV3-1; clone_size: NA; j_call: TRBJ2-7; d_call: NA; cdr3_aa: CASSLDIRHEQYF; cdr3_nt: TGTGCCAGCAGCCTAGATATTCGACACGAGCAGTACTTC
v_call: TRBV12-3/TRBV12-4; clone_size: many; j_call: TRBJ2-7; d_call: TRBD1; cdr3_aa: CASSPGQGTSYEQYF; cdr3_nt: TGTGCCAGCAGCCCGGGACAGGGTACCTCCTACGAGCAGTACTTC
v_call: TRBV29-1; clone_size: few; j_call: TRBJ1-5; d_call: NA; cdr3_aa: CSVELGASNQPQHF; cdr3_nt: TGCAGCGTTGAACTGGGGGCTAGCAATCAGCCCCAGCATTTT
v_call: TRBV3-1; clone_size: few; j_call: TRBJ2-2; d_call: TRBD2; cdr3_aa: CASSQAPLAAQNTGELFF; cdr3_nt: TGTGCCAGCAGCCAAGCCCCCCTAGCGGCTCAGAACACCGGGGAGCTGTTTTTT
v_call: TRBV6-5; clone_size: many; j_call: TRBJ2-3; d_call: TRBD1; cdr3_aa: CASSFTGGSTDTQYF; cdr3_nt: TGTGCCAGCAGTTTTACAGGGGGAAGCACAGATACGCAGTATTTT
v_call: TRBV6-5; clone_size: NA; j_call: TRBJ2-7; d_call: TRBD1; cdr3_aa: CASSTRDRYEQYF; cdr3_nt: TGTGCCAGCAGCACCCGGGACAGATACGAGCAGTACTTC
v_call: TRBV12-3/TRBV12-4; clone_size: NA; j_call: TRBJ1-5; d_call: NA; cdr3_aa: CASSLSLGAQHF; cdr3_nt: TGTGCCAGCAGTTTGTCACTCGGGGCCCAGCATTTT
v_call: TRBV12-3/TRBV12-4; clone_size: few; j_call: TRBJ2-5; d_call: TRBD2; cdr3_aa: CASRMGLAGGEETQYF; cdr3_nt: TGTGCCAGCAGAATGGGACTAGCGGGGGGGGAAGAGACCCAGTACTTC
v_call: TRBV21-1; clone_size: NA; j_call: TRBJ1-1; d_call: NA; cdr3_aa: CARGQGGSEAFF; cdr3_nt: TGTGCCAGGGGACAGGGAGGGTCTGAAGCTTTCTTT
v_call: TRBV5-1; clone_size: few; j_call: TRBJ2-1; d_call: NA; cdr3_aa: CASSWAAGANNEQFF; cdr3_nt: TGCGCCAGCAGCTGGGCCGCCGGGGCTAACAATGAGCAGTTCTTC
v_call: TRBV6-1; clone_size: few; j_call: TRBJ2-1; d_call: NA; cdr3_aa: CAVSKEGGPYNEQFF; cdr3_nt: TGTGCCGTCTCTAAGGAGGGGGGGCCTTACAATGAGCAGTTCTTC
v_call: TRBV6-5; clone_size: many; j_call: TRBJ1-2; d_call: NA; cdr3_aa: CASSPQGNYGYTF; cdr3_nt: TGTGCCAGCAGTCCTCAGGGCAACTATGGCTACACCTTC
v_call: TRBV24-1; clone_size: many; j_call: TRBJ2-2; d_call: NA; cdr3_aa: CATSARGNTGELFF; cdr3_nt: TGTGCCACCAGTGCGAGGGGGAACACCGGGGAGCTGTTTTTT
v_call: TRBV11-1; clone_size: few; j_call: TRBJ2-1; d_call: TRBD2; cdr3_aa: CASSLGSGLAGIYNEQFF; cdr3_nt: TGTGCCAGCAGCTTAGGGTCGGGACTAGCGGGGATCTACAATGAGCAGTTCTTC
v_call: TRBV5-6; clone_size: NA; j_call: TRBJ2-2; d_call: TRBD2; cdr3_aa: CASSSRGGSGELFF; cdr3_nt: TGTGCCAGCAGCTCCCGGGGGGGGTCCGGGGAGCTGTTTTTT